This TCR beta chain was observed in a study of cytomegalovirus exposure and HLA in healthy donors. Study-wide findings and caveats: Differences between HLA loci emerged in a later analysis of TCR association rates, with DRB1 most and HLA-C fewest. For most TCR beta V segments, an earlier analysis put the productive rate at about 87% or about 30% of the time.

With 60 Vbeta and 13 Jbeta primers, the PCR was carried out. TCRdb keeps only in-frame clones here, not all; method: immunoSEQ multiplex PCR. The table lists roughly 140,000 clones, around 72% of them singletons. Concerning this clone itself: The antigen is undetermined.

Germline CDR1 and CDR2: SGHNT and YENEEA. The J segment lost 6 bases and the V segment lost 5 bases, leaving 3 bases of the junction unmatched. CDR3 length equals 14 residues. Sample: PBMCs. The clonotype originates from a man aged 40-49 years in good health and CMV-seronegative. The V and J genes are TRBV11-3 and TRBJ2-1, with TRBD2 matching over 11 bases. The CDR3 sequence is CASSVGLAGNEQFF. CDR3 sequence (DNA): TGTGCCAGCAGCGTAGGACTAGCGGGCAATGAGCAGTTCTTC.